Each of the 15 T cell receptor beta chains below was sequenced from the same sample in a study of beta chain features in type 1 diabetes. Sequencing targeted expressed TCRB transcripts, as all isolated RNA had been reverse transcribed. Sequencing was performed with immunoSEQ multiplex PCR; in TCRdb, only in-frame clones are kept and a portion is missing. The sample yields 300,000 to 450,000 clones, around a fifth seen once. Sequencing input: naive CD4+ T cells from blood. The receptors shown here come from a young woman in good health.

The chain is built from TRBV18 and TRBJ1-5, with 8 bases matching TRBD1. Germline trimming cut 2 bases from V and 14 bases from J; bases unmatched to any gene: 8. The CDR3 has 13 amino acids. Germline V gene sequence: CDR1 KGHSH, CDR2 LQKENI. CDR3 bases: TGTGCCAGCTCACCAGACAAAAGACAGGGGAAGCATTTT. Its translation: CASSPDKRQGKHF.

This clone has more than one count but fewer than ten. The CDR3 coding sequence is TGTGCCAGCAGCGCCGGGACAGATACGCAGTATTTT. Translating it yields CASSAGTDTQYF. This chain joins TRBV6-5 and TRBJ2-3; no clear D gene. Trimming left V 6 bases short and J 3 bases short, with 7 bases between. CDR3 length equals 12 residues. CDR1 is MNHEY, CDR2 SVGAGI, per germline.

CDR3 DNA: TGTGCCAGCAGCGCCCACGCACGGCGGACTGACACAGATACGCAGTATTTT. As protein: CASSAHARRTDTDTQYF. The V call is TRBV11-2, the J call TRBJ2-3; D might be TRBD2 (5 bases). Germline CDR1 is SGHAT and CDR2 is FQNNGV. V was shortened by 5 bases and J by 2 bases, with 20 bases between the two germline ends. The CDR3 has 17 residues.

The V gene is TRBV5-1, the J gene TRBJ2-7; 10 bases match TRBD1. CDR3 size: 14 residues. Germline CDR1 reads SGHRS; CDR2 reads YFSETQ. V dropped 6 bases and J dropped 5; count of bases not matched to a gene: 8. CDR3 protein: CASTPGQGNHEQYF. Here the CDR3 DNA reads TGCGCCAGCACCCCGGGACAGGGGAACCACGAGCAGTACTTC.

The chain uses TRBV18 and TRBJ1-2; 8 positions match TRBD1. The CDR3 spans 15 residues. Germline V gives CDR1 KGHSH, CDR2 LQKENI. V lost 4 bases and J lost 3; bases outside the gene matches: 7. Written as DNA, the CDR3 is TGTGCCAGCTCACGGGAACAGGGGGAAGACTATGGCTACACCTTC. As protein: CASSREQGEDYGYTF.

This clone has a handful of counts. Other nucleotide sequences in the sample specify the same CDR3. This rearrangement joins TRBV18 to TRBJ1-1; no firm D call. CDR1 and CDR2 from the germline V gene are KGHSH and LQKENI. Trimming pared 2 bases from V and 3 bases from J, leaving 7 bases between. The CDR3 loop spans 13 amino acids. Here the CDR3 DNA reads TGTGCCAGCTCACCATCCGGGGACACTGAAGCTTTCTTT. The encoded protein is CASSPSGDTEAFF. The whole variable domain, filled in from reference TRBV18 and TRBJ1-1, reads NAGVMQNPRHLVRRRGQEARLRCSPMKGHSHVYWYRQLPEEGLKFMVYLQKENIIDESGMPKERFSAEFPKEGPSILRIQQVVRGDSAAYFCASSPSGDTEAFFGQGTRLTVV.

The rearrangement joins TRBV7-9 to TRBJ2-5; possibly TRBD1 for D (5 bases). V lost 6 bases, J lost 5 bases, and 10 bases lay in between. In germline, CDR1 is SEHNR, CDR2 FQNEAQ (reference sequence). This CDR3 has 12 amino acids. CDR3 sequence: CASSWGSETQYF. The CDR3 nucleotides are TGTGCCAGCAGTTGGGGCAGCGAGACCCAGTACTTC.

This chain links TRBV29-1 with TRBJ1-1; weak D call: TRBD1 (6 bases). The CDR3 has 12 amino acids. In germline, CDR1 is SQVTM, CDR2 ANQGSEA. V lost 6 bases and J lost 11, with 19 bases in between. CDR3 coding DNA: TGCAGCGTGGAAACAGGGCTCCTAGTCGCTTTCTTT. Protein sequence: CSVETGLLVAFF.

V is TRBV18 and J is TRBJ1-1, with 9 bases fitting TRBD1. Germline V CDR1 and CDR2: KGHSH, LQKENI. This CDR3 has 15 amino acids. Germline trimming cut 3 bases from V and 6 bases from J; bases unmatched to any gene: 8. The CDR3 region has the DNA TGTGCCAGCTCACCGCCGTCCCGGGACAGGGCTGAAGCTTTCTTT. Its protein is CASSPPSRDRAEAFF.

The chain recombines TRBV7-2 with TRBJ1-1; 8 nucleotides agree with TRBD1. CDR1 and CDR2 (germline): SGHTA, FQGNSA. This CDR3 has 13 amino acids. J lost 5 bases, V lost 5 bases, and 4 bases had no gene match. CDR3 loop: CASSQGARTEAFF. CDR3 coding DNA: TGTGCCAGCAGCCAGGGGGCGAGAACTGAAGCTTTCTTT.

The genes are TRBV13 and TRBJ2-4; TRBD1 agrees at 10 bases. The germline gives CDR1 PRHDT, CDR2 FYEKMQ (reference sequence). J gave up 4 bases and V 4 bases, and 4 bases lay outside the gene matches. This CDR3 contains 15 residues. The CDR3 bases are TGTGCCAGCAGCTCCAGACAGGGGGCGAAAAACATTCAGTACTTC. This encodes CASSSRQGAKNIQYF.

There are a few counts of this clone. The chain combines TRBV30 with TRBJ2-1, with TRBD1 as a possible D gene (5 bases). V lost 0 bases and J lost 9, with 12 bases in between. Germline values: CDR1 GTSNPN, CDR2 SVGIG (reference sequence). This CDR3 is 13 amino acids long. CDR3 coding DNA: TGTGCCTGGAGTGTAGTTCCAAGGGGTGAGCAGTTCTTC. It encodes CAWSVVPRGEQFF.

This clone has more than one count but fewer than ten. The V call is TRBV5-4, the J call TRBJ2-7; 7 bases align to TRBD1. CDR1 is SGHNT, CDR2 YYREEE, per germline (reference sequence). V lost 4 bases to trimming and J lost 3 bases; unmatched junction nucleotides: 4. CDR3 size: 13 residues. The CDR3 region has the DNA TGTGCCAGCAGCCCAGGGGGTCACTACGAGCAGTACTTC. This gives the protein CASSPGGHYEQYF.

This clone came up a few times. The V call is TRBV19, the J call TRBJ1-5; 9 bases fit TRBD1. With V trimmed by 0 bases and J by 12 bases, 12 bases remained unmatched. Germline CDR1 reads LNHDA; CDR2 reads SQIVND (reference sequence). This CDR3 contains 16 residues. CDR3 region: CASSIDPGTGRLHQHF. The CDR3 coding sequence is TGTGCCAGTAGTATAGATCCCGGGACAGGGCGGTTGCACCAGCATTTT.

In regard to this clone: Other DNA sequences in the sample encode the same CDR3. This rearrangement joins TRBV4-3 to TRBJ1-5; D is unresolved. V was trimmed by 1 base and J by 4 bases, leaving 8 bases between them. The CDR3 is 14 residues long. Germline V gene lookup returns CDR1 LGHNA and CDR2 YSLEER. The CDR3 DNA follows: TGCGCCAGCAGCCAAGGTACGGGAAATCAGCCCCAGCATTTT. Protein: CASSQGTGNQPQHF.